This TCR beta chain was sequenced in a study of Graves' ophthalmopathy and Graves' hyperthyroidism. Whole-study results and caveats: Blood contained most expanded thyroid clonotypes exceeding 0.001 frequency.

Points on this clonotype: Its cognate antigen is unknown. Since the CDR3 does not end with the conserved phenylalanine or tryptophan, this likely comes from a read error. The limits of the CDR3 on the DNA are not certain, so only TCRdb's listed CDR3 is given.

CDR1 SQVTM and CDR2 ANQGSEA come from the germline V gene. The CDR3 length equals 10 residues, ends included. RNA transcripts yielded amplified TCR beta CDR3 regions. The library came from an HTBI-primed first-round RT-PCR and a second-round multiplex PCR. One entry per CDR3 protein, called by TCRdb with MiXCR from the multiplex PCR reads. The top ten hold approximately 10% of the sample, which has around 1.1 million distinct CDR3 sequences, 35% to 40% seen once. The V call is TRBV29-1, the J call TRBJ2-7; the table's D call, TRBD2, has no DNA check behind it. What was sequenced was peripheral blood or thyroid tissue (not recorded which). The TCR sequence derives from an adult man with Graves' hyperthyroidism. CDR3 protein: CSVRTSGGYT.